These 4 T cell receptor beta chains share one sample of origin, sequenced in a study of T cells in Graves' hyperthyroidism and ophthalmopathy. It was RNA transcripts that yielded the amplified TCR beta CDR3 regions. A first-round RT-PCR of the TCR CDR3 used the HTBI primer set. In TCRdb, the multiplex PCR reads were re-called with MiXCR into one record per CDR3 protein. The repertoire includes some 560,000 distinct CDR3 sequences, around a sixth of them detected once, and under 8% sits in the top ten. Sequencing input: blood. Receptor source: a woman between 25 and 40 years old with Graves' hyperthyroidism.

There are many counts of this clonotype. CDR3 loop: CASRGATSYEQYF. CDR3 bases: TGTGCCAGCAGGGGCGCCACCTCCTACGAGCAGTACTTC. The V and J genes are TRBV2 and TRBJ2-7, with D unclear. The germline V gene encodes CDR1 SNHLY and CDR2 FYNNEI. The CDR3 is 13 residues long. V was pared by 6 bases and J by 0 bases, with 9 bases between.

The V gene is TRBV29-1, the J gene TRBJ2-1; 11 bases fit TRBD2. Germline V gene data show CDR1 as SQVTM and CDR2 as ANQGSEA. Trimming at V came to 3 bases and at J to 4 bases, leaving 14 bases not matched to a gene. This CDR3 region has 18 residues. CDR3 residues: CSVESSGRAGVLYNEQFF. CDR3 coding DNA: TGCAGCGTTGAGAGTAGCGGGAGGGCAGGGGTGCTTTACAATGAGCAGTTCTTC.

In this sample, this clonotype turned up a few times. This rearrangement joins TRBV5-1 to TRBJ2-2; D is unresolved. In germline, CDR1 is SGHRS, CDR2 YFSETQ. V dropped 0 bases and J dropped 1 base, with 10 bases sitting between them. The CDR3 covers 16 residues. CDR3 sequence: CASSLAWQKNTGELFF. For the CDR3, the DNA is TGCGCCAGCAGCTTGGCCTGGCAGAAGAACACCGGGGAGCTGTTTTTT.

This clonotype was counted between two and nine times. The V gene is TRBV6-5, the J gene TRBJ2-7; D assignment may be TRBD1 or TRBD2 (5 bases each). The CDR3 sequence is 13 residues long. Germline values: CDR1 MNHEY, CDR2 SVGAGI. V lost 2 bases and J lost 9, with 14 bases in between. CDR3 loop: CASSYLGPAGQYF. The CDR3 nucleotides are TGTGCCAGCAGTTACCTGGGACCCGCCGGGCAGTACTTC.